A selection of T cell receptor beta chains follows, all from one sample in a study of PD-L1 blockade in urothelial cancer. TCRdb keeps only in-frame clones here, not all; method: immunoSEQ multiplex PCR. Seen here are approximately 40,000 clones, 80% to 90% observed once, and the top ten hold roughly 24%. The starting material was PBMCs, obtained around atezolizumab (anti-PD-L1) treatment. These receptors came from a man aged 60-69 years with urothelial cancer. CDR3s leave out the opening cysteine and the closing phenylalanine or tryptophan. The order of the fields is V gene, J gene, CDR3 protein.

TRBV9	TRBJ1-4	ASSPQQGAGEKLF
TRBV27	TRBJ2-1	ASSFRKTSGGTQPISREQF
TRBV14	TRBJ1-2	ASSQDLQGVGYT
TRBV4-2	TRBJ2-5	ASSQLGLVQETQY
TRBV4-1	TRBJ1-1	ASSQANGQRGTEAF
TRBV29-1	TRBJ2-7	SASAGGTYEQY
TRBV28	TRBJ1-3	ASSSLGSSGNTIY
TRBV5-1	TRBJ1-1	ASSLNRGMNTEAF
TRBV6-5	TRBJ2-2	ASGGVAGSTGELF
TRBV27	TRBJ2-7	ASSLPRQGVDEQY
TRBV5-1	TRBJ2-2	ASKRELDTGELF
TRBV6-5	TRBJ2-7	ASSQLALGEQY
TRBV7-2	TRBJ1-3	ASSLVHQAAPGNTIY
TRBV19	TRBJ1-2	ASSLPGQGVWGYT
TRBV5-1	TRBJ2-5	ASSLLAGEETQY